This TCR beta chain was recorded in a study of blood T cell repertoires in COVID-19. Whole-study context: The United States, Italy and Spain were the sources of the acute and convalescent COVID-19 samples.

Participant ages covered about 18 to 95 years across about 25 US areas. V was shortened by 2 bases and J by 4 bases, with 18 bases between the two germline ends. The length of the CDR3 is 16 residues. Per the germline V gene, CDR1 is SGDLS and CDR2 is YYNGEE. Original handling: Scientists estimated how many nucleated cells there were by amplifying reference gene primers. TCRdb's copy holds only in-frame clones and misses some; the assay was immunoSEQ multiplex PCR. V and J calls and clone size come straight from that table; D and trimming were deduced from the DNA. The table includes about 330,000 clones, roughly 90% detected once.

The chain employs TRBV9 and TRBJ2-5, with D hard to call. The source is a woman aged 30 to 39 who had recovered from COVID-19. The sample consisted of PBMCs or T cells enriched from blood (not recorded which). The CDR3 protein is CASSVSSGYRRETQYF. The CDR3 DNA follows: TGTGCCAGCAGCGTCTCCTCGGGTTATAGGCGAGAGACCCAGTACTTC.